This TCR beta chain was captured by sequencing in a study of T-cell memory formation after mild COVID-19 (dated by TCRdb to the early 2020s). Regarding the complete study: TCR sequence clusters from the two donors were largely donor specific. The cohort was made up of two young adult volunteers, one female and one male, who were previously healthy. T-cell clones expanding and contracting after mild COVID-19 in a couple of donors were tracked by longitudinal TCRalpha and TCRbeta repertoire sequencing.

This clonotype was observed at least ten times. This clone's antigen is unknown. No much larger clone exists at a distance of one base, and base qualities are not known. PBMCs were isolated by Ficoll-Paque density gradient centrifugation. Broader findings and caveats from the paper: Whether the second-wave clones peaking on day 37 were SARS-CoV-2 specific was not confirmed. Clones contracting from day 15 to 85 had balanced CD4/CD8 phenotypes, while a second wave expanding from day 15 to 37 was biased towards CD4+. Contracting CD4+ clones turned up mainly in the CM and EM memory subsets, whereas EMRA was where CD8+ clones were enriched. Some responding clones were detected in pre-infection memory, suggesting pre-existing cross-reactive memory T cells joined the SARS-CoV-2 response. The study included only a couple of mild cases, and larger cohorts that include severe cases with pre-infection samples were judged to be necessary.

Trimming takes 4 bases off V and 2 bases off J; junction bases not matched to a gene: 10. The CDR3 holds 17 amino acids from the cysteine to the phenylalanine. Of the read, only the CDR3 DNA is kept; its 51 bases are in frame from base 1. Taken from the germline V gene (reference sequence), the CDR1 and CDR2 loops are LGHDT and YNNKEL. Sequenced using an Illumina NovaSeq 6000. TCRalpha and TCRbeta cDNA libraries were built by 5'RACE with constant-segment primers, adding sample barcodes and unique molecular identifiers. RNA was extracted from every sample with Trizol reagent. Libraries were amplified in two PCR steps, with a second sample barcode and Illumina TruSeq adapters added in the second step. Sequencing of libraries was performed on an Illumina NovaSeq with 2 x 150 bp paired-end reads. The authors' pipeline ran thus. With migec v1.2.7, reads were demultiplexed and then collapsed into UMI-guided consensus sequences. Using mixcr v2.1.11, UMI consensuses were aligned to TRA and TRB V and J templates and then assembled into clonotypes. A clonotype was counted as expanded or contracted only when both edgeR and NoisET called the clonotype significant, with the noise models trained on biological replicates. For edgeR calls, the thresholds were a false discovery rate-adjusted p below 0.01 and a log2 fold-change of 1. PCA with hierarchical clustering of max-normalized trajectories of the 1000 most abundant clonotypes was used as exploratory dynamics analysis. Separately sequenced CD4+ and CD8+ repertoires were used to assign a CD4 or CD8 phenotype to each responding clone. Clones were called with MiXCR by TCRdb after fastp trimmed the public reads at Q25, and only in-frame beta chains were retained. Merged by CDR3 protein, the rows form single entries marked with the most common genes and DNA. The V and J calls come from TCRdb's annotation, not from the publication. A total of fewer than 300,000 distinct CDR3 sequences appear in this sample, roughly 18% of them only once. The leading ten clones occupy 23% of the sample.

This clonotype was obtained from a man younger than 35 who had mild COVID-19 (a few samples of this study predate the infection). The sample titles of this study are shuffled in the database, so cell type and time point are left out; the donor was told from shared clones. The receptor chain draws on TRBV3-1 and TRBJ2-5, with TRBD2 identical over 10 junction bases. Sequenced sample: PBMCs or a T cell subset sorted from them (not recorded which). The CDR3 here reads CASSRKQLAGEQETQYF. The DNA sequence is given as TGTGCCAGCAGCCGGAAGCAGCTAGCGGGGGAGCAAGAGACCCAGTACTTC.